Listed here are 10 T cell receptor beta chains from one sample, sequenced in a study of shared clonotypes between healthy human individuals. The repertoire was sequenced with immunoSEQ multiplex PCR; TCRdb's copy has only in-frame clones and lacks some. The data contain about 1.1 million clones, about 80% of them singletons. The sample consisted of memory CD4+ T cells from PBMCs. Subset given: CD45RA-negative fraction. These TCRs come from a man aged 18 to 30 in good health. Some clones in this sample may be carry-over from other donors' samples.

V and J are TRBV7-9 and TRBJ2-7; TRBD2 might be the D (5 bases). V was pared by 4 bases and J by 9 bases, with 22 bases between. The CDR3 totals 15 residues. Germline-derived CDR1 and CDR2 are SEHNR and FQNEAQ (reference sequence). The CDR3 DNA follows: TGTGCCAGCAGCTCCCTGGTTGCTGCAGCAGAGGGGCAGTACTTC. This sequence encodes CASSSLVAAAEGQYF.

In regard to this clone: The sample has other DNA sequences that encode this CDR3 too. The chain uses TRBV5-1 and TRBJ2-5; 11 bases align to TRBD2. V gave up 2 bases and J gave up 5 bases; unmatched junction bases: 2. The CDR3 sequence is 14 residues long. Germline-derived CDR1 and CDR2 are SGHRS and YFSETQ. Written as DNA, the CDR3 is TGCGCCAGCAGCTTTAGCGGGAGGGAGGAGACCCAGTACTTC. As protein: CASSFSGREETQYF. Complete variable domain (other parts from reference TRBV5-1 and TRBJ2-5): KAGVTQTPRYLIKTRGQQVTLSCSPISGHRSVSWYQQTPGQGLQFLFEYFSETQRNKGNFPGRFSGRQFSNSRSEMNVSTLELGDSALYLCASSFSGREETQYFGPGTRLLVL.

The CDR3 DNA reads as TGTGCCAGCAGTTTAAGAGCGGGGGACAGGGGTAGATCTTTTAGGTATCAGCCCCAGCATTTT. Translated: CASSLRAGDRGRSFRYQPQHF. This sequence joins TRBV28 and TRBJ1-5, with 10 bases lining up with TRBD1. From germline, CDR1 is MDHEN and CDR2 SYDVKM. The CDR3 is made up of 21 amino acids. The V and J ends lost 2 bases and 5 bases, in that order; junction bases with no gene match: 21.

The chain joins TRBV27 to TRBJ2-1; tentatively, D is TRBD2 (5 bases). Trimming shortened V by 0 bases and J by 0 bases, and 12 bases separated the two germline ends. The germline CDR1 and CDR2 sequences are MNHEY and SMNVEV (reference sequence). This CDR3 contains 17 residues. CDR3: CASSLSGPGNSYNEQFF. The DNA for the CDR3 is TGTGCCAGCAGTTTATCTGGACCGGGGAACTCCTACAATGAGCAGTTCTTC.

This clone is a singleton in its sample. J is TRBJ1-3 and V is TRBV4-3; weak D call: TRBD1 (6 bases). V was trimmed by 3 bases and J by 4 bases, leaving 16 bases between them. CDR1 is LGHNA, CDR2 YSLEER, per germline. The CDR3 totals 16 residues. The CDR3 region has the DNA TGCGCCAGCAGCCACGGAGGGGGAGAAGCCGGAAACACCATATATTTT. Amino acid sequence: CASSHGGGEAGNTIYF.

The V gene is TRBV5-1, the J gene TRBJ1-4; D perhaps matches TRBD1 (6 bases). From germline, CDR1 is SGHRS and CDR2 YFSETQ. This CDR3 region has 15 residues. Trimming took off 4 bases at V and 4 bases at J, with 14 bases between the two ends. In DNA, the CDR3 is TGCGCCAGCAGCGACCCAGGGGCGGTTAATGAAAAACTGTTTTTT. Translation: CASSDPGAVNEKLFF. Supplemented by reference TRBV5-1 and TRBJ1-4, the full variable domain reads KAGVTQTPRYLIKTRGQQVTLSCSPISGHRSVSWYQQTPGQGLQFLFEYFSETQRNKGNFPGRFSGRQFSNSRSEMNVSTLELGDSALYLCASSDPGAVNEKLFFGSGTQLSVL.

This clone has just one count. This chain joins TRBV5-1 and TRBJ1-1; a possible D gene is TRBD1 (6 bases). The CDR3 has 15 residues. Trimming removed 0 bases at V and 7 bases at J, with 16 bases between. The V gene's germline CDR1 is SGHRS and CDR2 YFSETQ. The CDR3 sequence is CASSLDRVGLGEAFF. DNA for the CDR3: TGCGCCAGCAGCTTGGACAGGGTGGGGTTGGGTGAAGCTTTCTTT.

This clone occurred once. The chain uses TRBV4-1 and TRBJ1-1; tentative D call: TRBD1 (6 bases). This CDR3 comprises 15 residues. V shed 0 bases and J shed 3 bases, with 11 bases lying between them. Germline lookup yields CDR1 MGHRA and CDR2 YSYEKL. This CDR3 is CASSQDPNRDTEAFF. As DNA, the CDR3 is TGCGCCAGCAGCCAAGATCCCAACAGGGACACTGAAGCTTTCTTT.

This chain uses TRBV5-6 with TRBJ2-5; D could derive from TRBD1 or TRBD2 (5 bases each). Per the germline V gene, CDR1 is SGHDT and CDR2 is YYEEEE. Trimming removed 4 bases from V and 5 bases from J, with 9 bases in between. The CDR3 runs 12 residues. Here the CDR3 DNA reads TGTGCCAGCAGCAACTGGGGGGAGACCCAGTACTTC. This codes for CASSNWGETQYF.

The chain carries TRBV2 and TRBJ2-1; 8 nucleotides align to TRBD2. Losses at the gene ends were 7 bases for V and 8 bases for J; bases not matched to a gene: 10. This CDR3 region has 14 residues. Germline CDR1 and CDR2: SNHLY and FYNNEI. The CDR3 DNA sequence: TGTGCCAGCAAGGCAAGCGGGAGAAGGGATGAGCAGTTCTTC. Residues: CASKASGRRDEQFF.